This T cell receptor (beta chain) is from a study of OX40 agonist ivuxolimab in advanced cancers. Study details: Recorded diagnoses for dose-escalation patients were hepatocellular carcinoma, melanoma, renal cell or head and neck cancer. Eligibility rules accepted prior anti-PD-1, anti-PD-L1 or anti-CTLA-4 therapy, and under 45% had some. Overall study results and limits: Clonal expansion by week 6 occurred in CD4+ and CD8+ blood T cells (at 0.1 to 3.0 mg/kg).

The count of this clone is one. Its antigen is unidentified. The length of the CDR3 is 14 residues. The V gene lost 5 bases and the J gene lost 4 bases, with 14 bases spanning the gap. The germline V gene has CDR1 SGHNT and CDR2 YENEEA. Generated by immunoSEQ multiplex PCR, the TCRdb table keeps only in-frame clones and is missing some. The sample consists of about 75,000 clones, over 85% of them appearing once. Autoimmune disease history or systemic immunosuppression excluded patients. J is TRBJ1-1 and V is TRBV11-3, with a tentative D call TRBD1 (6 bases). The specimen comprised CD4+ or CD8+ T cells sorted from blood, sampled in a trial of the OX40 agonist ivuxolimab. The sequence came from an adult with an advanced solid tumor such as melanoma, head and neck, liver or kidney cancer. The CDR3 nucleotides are TGTGCCAGCAGCCTAGGAGGGGGAGGCACTGAAGCTTTCTTT. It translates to CASSLGGGGTEAFF. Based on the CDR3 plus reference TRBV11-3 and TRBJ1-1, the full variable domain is EAGVVQSPRYKIIEKKQPVAFWCNPISGHNTLYWYLQNLGQGPELLIRYENEEAVDDSQLPKDRFSAERLKGVDSTLKIQPAELGDSAVYLCASSLGGGGTEAFFGQGTRLTVV.